This TCR beta chain stems from a study of PD-1 blockade in classical Hodgkin lymphoma. Sequencing was performed with immunoSEQ multiplex PCR; in TCRdb, only in-frame clones are kept and a portion is missing. The sample lists some 96,000 clones; approximately 94% were seen once. This clone appeared a single time. CDR3 size: 15 residues. With 1 base clipped from V and 6 bases from J, the junction kept 8 bases outside the gene matches. Germline assignment: CDR1 SEHNR and CDR2 FQNEAQ (reference sequence). Time point noted: cycle 4 day 1 (C4D1), after 6 weeks of nivolumab. Every single patient, without exception, relapsed after autologous stem cell transplantation, and brentuximab vedotin exposure varied.

V is TRBV7-9 and J is TRBJ2-7, with 8 nucleotides matching TRBD2. The source material was peripheral blood mononuclear cells (PBMCs), sampled before the fourth cycle of nivolumab. The TCR was taken from a human donor with classical Hodgkin lymphoma. In nucleotides, the CDR3 is TGTGCCAGCAGCTTAGATAATAGCGGGGTGCGCGAGCAGTACTTC. Its protein is CASSLDNSGVREQYF.